This T cell receptor beta chain is from a study of blood T cells in healthy people across ages (dated by TCRdb to between 2015 and 2016). As for the study more broadly: In model experiments, roughly one uniquely barcoded TCR beta cDNA molecule per two T cells was captured by template switching. Age-related changes in TCR beta repertoire diversity were measured in the study by deep sequencing normalized with unique cDNA molecular identifiers. Four age groups were formed from the donors: young (average around 15 years), middle-aged (approximately 40), aged (roughly 56) and long-lived (roughly 88). Using the same blood draw, the study looked at two additional independent replicas of 1 million unique cDNA reads for two donors, one aged 18 to 30 and the other aged 80 or older. To avoid experimental bias, donors of different ages were spread randomly across the sequencing lanes. The research as a whole found: The CMV infection status of donors was not known, potentially confounding age-related changes in expanded clonotypes. Estimates of total diversity based on one million sequenced T cells were considered lower bounds and underestimates. Bulk unsorted PBMC profiling prevented conclusive comparison of naive and antigen-experienced compartments. A strong correlation was found between observed TCR beta diversity and the percentage of naive T cells measured by flow cytometry. As age increased, observed TCR beta diversity per million T cells dropped in a roughly linear way, and a significant reduction was already evident by age around 41. Compared with the aged group, the long-lived group had more naive CD4+ T cells, fewer expanded clones and increased TCR diversity, suggesting age selection.

Donors were a few dozen systemically healthy Caucasian individuals from Russia aged roughly 6 to 90 years. Each donor gave ten milliliters of peripheral blood, drawn into EDTA-treated Vacutainer tubes. PBMCs were isolated by Ficoll-Paque density-gradient centrifugation, with at least 6 million obtained per sample. Total RNA was extracted from PBMCs with Trizol reagent, with at least 5 micrograms obtained per sample. For every donor, flow cytometry on a PBMC aliquot measured the percentage of naive CD45RAhigh/CD27high T cells. Preparation of the library involved 5' RACE. Sequencing took place on an Illumina HiSeq 2500. The second PCR ran for about 6 to 11 cycles and used a J-beta primer mix along with a sample-barcoded 5' primer. Each TCR beta cDNA molecule received a unique molecular identifier from a template-switch 5' adaptor carrying 12 random nucleotides. Each sample yielded at least 3 million CDR3-containing paired-end reads. All of the RNA was converted into first-strand cDNA using the Mint cDNA synthesis kit, with a TRBC-specific oligonucleotide serving as the primer. Following uracil-DNA glycosylase treatment, a first 18-cycle PCR with universal primers M1SS and BC2_uni_R was performed on all cDNA. The published analysis was carried out like this. Normalization of each sample was performed by random selection of 1 million high-quality reads, each carrying a distinct molecular identifier. Instead of being binned into consensus sequences, reads with shared molecular identifiers were discarded. MiTCR, run with a Q25 quality threshold and the strictest error-elimination algorithm, handled CDR3 identification, clonotype clustering and error correction. A nonparametric unseen species model using Euler transformation provided a lower-bound estimate of total TCR beta diversity. TCRdb cleaned the public reads at Q25 with fastp, built clones with MiXCR and kept in-frame beta chains. Identical CDR3 protein sequences are pooled into one entry, listed with their most common genes and DNA. The V and J calls were determined by TCRdb, not by the authors. Present in this sample are hundreds of thousands of distinct CDR3 sequences, roughly 32% of which were seen just once. 15% to 17% of the sample lies in the top ten.

This clonotype appeared many times. Its specific antigen is unknown. No quality values exist for individual bases; no much larger clone is one base distant. V was cut back by 0 bases and J by 9 bases, leaving a gap of 16 bases between them. The CDR3 holds 15 amino acids from the cysteine to the phenylalanine. Only the CDR3 DNA stays, 45 bases, in frame from base 1. Looking up the germline V gene yields CDR1 LGHNA and CDR2 YNFKEQ. Recombination joined TRBV4-2 with TRBJ2-3; TRBD2 is a weak D gene call, 6 bases matching. The sample was blood. The sequence came from a woman over 75 in good health. Donor details come from another sample of the same person, matched by shared clones. The CDR3 region has the sequence CASSQDRLARATQYF. In nucleotides, the sequence is TGTGCCAGCAGCCAAGACCGTCTAGCGCGTGCGACGCAGTATTTT.